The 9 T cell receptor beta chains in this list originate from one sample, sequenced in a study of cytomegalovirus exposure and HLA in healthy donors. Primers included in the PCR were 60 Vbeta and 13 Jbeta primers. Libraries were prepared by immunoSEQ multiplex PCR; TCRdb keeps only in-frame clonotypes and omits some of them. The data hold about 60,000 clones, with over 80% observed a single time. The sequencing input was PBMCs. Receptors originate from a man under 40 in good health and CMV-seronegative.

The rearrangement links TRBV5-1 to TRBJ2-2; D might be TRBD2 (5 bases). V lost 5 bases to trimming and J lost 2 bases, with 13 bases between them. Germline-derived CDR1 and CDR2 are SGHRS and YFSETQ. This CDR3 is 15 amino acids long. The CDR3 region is CASRTGSGNTGELFF. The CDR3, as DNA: TGCGCCAGCAGGACGGGGTCTGGAAACACCGGGGAGCTGTTTTTT.

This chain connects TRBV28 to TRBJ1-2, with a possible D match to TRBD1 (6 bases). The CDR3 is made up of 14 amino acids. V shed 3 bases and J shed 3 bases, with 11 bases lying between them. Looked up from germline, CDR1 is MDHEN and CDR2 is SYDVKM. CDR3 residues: CASSLGYRDYGYTF. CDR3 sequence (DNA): TGTGCCAGCAGTTTGGGTTACAGGGACTATGGCTACACCTTC.

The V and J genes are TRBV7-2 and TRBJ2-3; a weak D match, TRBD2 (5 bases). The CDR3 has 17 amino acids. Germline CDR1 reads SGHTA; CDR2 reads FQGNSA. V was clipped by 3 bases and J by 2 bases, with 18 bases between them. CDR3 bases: TGTGCCAGCAGCTTGACCCCCTGGACTGGATCCACAGATACGCAGTATTTT. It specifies CASSLTPWTGSTDTQYF.

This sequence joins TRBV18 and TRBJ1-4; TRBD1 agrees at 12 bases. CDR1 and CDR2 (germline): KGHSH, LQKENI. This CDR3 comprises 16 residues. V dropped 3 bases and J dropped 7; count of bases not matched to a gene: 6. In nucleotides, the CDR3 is TGTGCCAGCTCACCCGGGACAGGGGGCGCGGTTGAAAAACTGTTTTTT. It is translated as CASSPGTGGAVEKLFF. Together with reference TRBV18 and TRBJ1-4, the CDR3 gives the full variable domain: NAGVMQNPRHLVRRRGQEARLRCSPMKGHSHVYWYRQLPEEGLKFMVYLQKENIIDESGMPKERFSAEFPKEGPSILRIQQVVRGDSAAYFCASSPGTGGAVEKLFFGSGTQLSVL.

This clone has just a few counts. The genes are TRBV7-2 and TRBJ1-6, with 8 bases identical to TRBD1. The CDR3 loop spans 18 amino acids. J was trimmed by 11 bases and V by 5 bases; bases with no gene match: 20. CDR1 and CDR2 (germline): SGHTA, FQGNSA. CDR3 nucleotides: TGTGCCAGCAGCCGACGGACCCAGGGGGCAGGCCATGTTACACCCCTCCACTTT. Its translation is CASSRRTQGAGHVTPLHF.

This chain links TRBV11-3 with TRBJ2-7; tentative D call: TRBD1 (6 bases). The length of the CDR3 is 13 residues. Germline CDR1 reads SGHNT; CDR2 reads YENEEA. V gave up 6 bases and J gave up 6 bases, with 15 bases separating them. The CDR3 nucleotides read TGTGCCAGCAGACATACAGGGATCTCCGAGCAGTACTTC. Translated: CASRHTGISEQYF.

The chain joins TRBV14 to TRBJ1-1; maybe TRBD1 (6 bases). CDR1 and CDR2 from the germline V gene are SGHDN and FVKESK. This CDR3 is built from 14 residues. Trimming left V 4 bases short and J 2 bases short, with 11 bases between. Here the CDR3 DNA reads TGTGCCAGCAGCCGAAACAGGGTAAACACTGAAGCTTTCTTT. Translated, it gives CASSRNRVNTEAFF.

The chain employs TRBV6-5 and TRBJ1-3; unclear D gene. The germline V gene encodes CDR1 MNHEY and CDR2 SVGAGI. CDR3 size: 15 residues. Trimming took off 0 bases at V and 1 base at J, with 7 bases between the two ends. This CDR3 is CASSYSRQSGNTIYF. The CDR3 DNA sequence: TGTGCCAGCAGTTACTCCAGGCAGTCTGGAAACACCATATATTTT.

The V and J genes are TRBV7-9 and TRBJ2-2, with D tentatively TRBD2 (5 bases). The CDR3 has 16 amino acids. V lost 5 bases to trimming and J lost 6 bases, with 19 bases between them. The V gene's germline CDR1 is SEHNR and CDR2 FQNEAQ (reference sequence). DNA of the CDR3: TGTGCCAGCAGCGCCGGCGGTCTAGCCTTCGCCGGGGAGCTGTTTTTT. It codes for CASSAGGLAFAGELFF.